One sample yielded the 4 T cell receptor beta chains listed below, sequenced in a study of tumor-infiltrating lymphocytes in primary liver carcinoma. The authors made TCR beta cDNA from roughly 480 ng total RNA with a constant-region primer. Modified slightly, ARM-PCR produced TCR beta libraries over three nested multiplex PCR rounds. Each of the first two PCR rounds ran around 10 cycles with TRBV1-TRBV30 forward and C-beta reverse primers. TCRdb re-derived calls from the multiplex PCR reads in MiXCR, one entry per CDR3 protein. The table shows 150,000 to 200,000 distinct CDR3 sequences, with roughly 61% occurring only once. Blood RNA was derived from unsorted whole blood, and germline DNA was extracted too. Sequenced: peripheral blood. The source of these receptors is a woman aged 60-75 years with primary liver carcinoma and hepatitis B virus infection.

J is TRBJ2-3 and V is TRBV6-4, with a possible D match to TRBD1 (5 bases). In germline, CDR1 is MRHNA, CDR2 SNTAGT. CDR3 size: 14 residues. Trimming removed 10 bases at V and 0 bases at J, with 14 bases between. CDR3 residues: CAISPTASTDTQYF. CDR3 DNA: TGTGCCATCTCGCCGACAGCGAGCACAGATACGCAGTATTTT.

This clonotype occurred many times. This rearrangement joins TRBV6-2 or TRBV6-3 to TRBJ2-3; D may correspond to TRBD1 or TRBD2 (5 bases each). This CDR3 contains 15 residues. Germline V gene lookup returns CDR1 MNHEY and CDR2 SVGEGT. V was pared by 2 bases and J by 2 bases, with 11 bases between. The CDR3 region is CASSYEGPLTDTQYF. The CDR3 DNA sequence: TGTGCCAGCAGTTACGAGGGGCCCCTCACAGATACGCAGTATTTT.

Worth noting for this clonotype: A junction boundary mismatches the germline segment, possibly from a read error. The CDR3 sequence: CASSFKGLTEASF. In DNA form, the CDR3 reads TGTGCCAGCAGCTTTAAGGGGTTGACTGAAGCCTCCTTT. The J gene is TRBJ1-1, the V gene TRBV7-8; D is possibly TRBD1 (5 bases). The length of the CDR3 is 13 residues. CDR1 and CDR2 from the germline V gene are SGHVS and FQNEAQ.

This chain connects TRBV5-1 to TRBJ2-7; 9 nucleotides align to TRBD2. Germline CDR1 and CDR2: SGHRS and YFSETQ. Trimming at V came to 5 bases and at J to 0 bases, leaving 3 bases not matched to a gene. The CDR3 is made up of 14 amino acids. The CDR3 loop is CASRAGGSSYEQYF. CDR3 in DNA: TGCGCCAGCAGAGCGGGAGGCAGCTCCTACGAGCAGTACTTC.